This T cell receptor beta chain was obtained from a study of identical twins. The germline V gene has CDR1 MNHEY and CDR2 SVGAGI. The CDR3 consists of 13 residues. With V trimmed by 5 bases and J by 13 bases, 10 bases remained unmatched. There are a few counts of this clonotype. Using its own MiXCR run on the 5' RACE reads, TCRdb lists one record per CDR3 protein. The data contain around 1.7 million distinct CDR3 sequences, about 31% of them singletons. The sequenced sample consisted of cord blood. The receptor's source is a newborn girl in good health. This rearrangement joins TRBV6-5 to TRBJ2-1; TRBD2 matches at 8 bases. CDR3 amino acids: CASSQREKETQFF. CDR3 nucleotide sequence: TGTGCCAGCAGTCAGCGGGAGAAAGAGACCCAGTTCTTC.